Sequencing of this TCR beta chain was carried out in a study of post-analysis software for immune sequencing data. Study overall: As for disease course, relapsing-remitting, secondary progressive and progressive-relapsing multiple sclerosis were all included.

Findings and caveats of the study: Normalized Chao1 diversity was significantly lower in multiple sclerosis patients than in controls. Samples prepared in the same batch strongly co-clustered by F measure. Higher frequency in patients than in controls was seen for a handful of TRBV segments, with TRBV5-6, TRBV5-1 and TRBV20-1 among them.

Sequencing libraries made from TCR beta cDNA carried unique molecular identifiers. T cells numbering roughly 1 to 10 million yielded 500,000 to 550,000 cDNA molecules. One entry per CDR3 protein, called by TCRdb with MiXCR from the PCR reads. The sample records 600,000 to 700,000 distinct CDR3 sequences, about 60% being singletons. Germline CDR1 reads DFQATT; CDR2 reads SNEGSKA (reference sequence). V was cut by 1 base and J by 0 bases, with 10 bases left in between. The CDR3 length is 16 residues. About this clonotype itself: What it recognizes is unknown.

V is TRBV20-1 and J is TRBJ2-6; D remains unclear. This receptor was taken from a girl under 10 years old with multiple sclerosis. The specimen sequenced was blood. CDR3 residues: CSARASSGSGANVLTF. The CDR3 DNA reads as TGCAGTGCTAGAGCATCCTCAGGCTCTGGGGCCAACGTCCTGACTTTC.